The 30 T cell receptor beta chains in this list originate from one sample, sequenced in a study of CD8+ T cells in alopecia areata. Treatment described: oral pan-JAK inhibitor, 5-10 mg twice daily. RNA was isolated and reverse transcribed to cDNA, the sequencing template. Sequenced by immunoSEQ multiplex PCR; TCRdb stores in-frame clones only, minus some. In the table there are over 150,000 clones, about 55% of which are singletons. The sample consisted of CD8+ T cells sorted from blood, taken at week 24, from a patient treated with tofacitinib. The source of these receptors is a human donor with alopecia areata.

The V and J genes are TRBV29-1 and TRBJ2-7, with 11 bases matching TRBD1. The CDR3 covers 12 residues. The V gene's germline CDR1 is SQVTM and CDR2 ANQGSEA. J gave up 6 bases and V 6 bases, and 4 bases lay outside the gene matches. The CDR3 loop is CSVPGTGGEQYF. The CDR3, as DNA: TGCAGCGTCCCCGGGACAGGGGGCGAGCAGTACTTC.

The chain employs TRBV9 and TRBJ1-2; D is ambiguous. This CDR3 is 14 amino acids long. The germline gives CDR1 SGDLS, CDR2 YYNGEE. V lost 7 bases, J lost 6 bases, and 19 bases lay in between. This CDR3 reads CASRDSNSDDGYTF. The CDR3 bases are TGTGCCAGCCGCGATTCCAACAGTGACGATGGCTACACCTTC.

The CDR3 loop is CSVGGGFHEQYF. The DNA of the CDR3 is TGCAGCGTTGGAGGAGGGTTCCACGAGCAGTACTTC. The V and J genes are TRBV29-1 and TRBJ2-7; D perhaps matches TRBD2 (6 bases). From germline, CDR1 is SQVTM and CDR2 ANQGSEA. Trimming took off 4 bases at V and 5 bases at J, with 12 bases between the two ends. The CDR3 spans 12 residues.

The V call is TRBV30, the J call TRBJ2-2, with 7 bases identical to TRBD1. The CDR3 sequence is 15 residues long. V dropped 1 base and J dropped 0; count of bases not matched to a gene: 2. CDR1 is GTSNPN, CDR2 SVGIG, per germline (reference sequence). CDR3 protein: CAWSGGGANTGELFF. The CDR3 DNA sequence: TGTGCCTGGAGTGGAGGGGGCGCGAACACCGGGGAGCTGTTTTTT.

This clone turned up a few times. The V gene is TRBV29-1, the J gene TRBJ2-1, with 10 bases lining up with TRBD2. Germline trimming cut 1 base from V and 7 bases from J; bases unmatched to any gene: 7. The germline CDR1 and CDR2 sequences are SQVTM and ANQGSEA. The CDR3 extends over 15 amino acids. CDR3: CSVEGLAGEVNEQFF. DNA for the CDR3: TGCAGCGTTGAAGGTCTAGCGGGGGAAGTGAATGAGCAGTTCTTC.

CDR3 in amino acids: CASSHGFNTEAFF. In DNA form, the CDR3 reads TGTGCCAGCAGTCACGGGTTCAACACTGAAGCTTTCTTT. The chain couples TRBV6-5 to TRBJ1-1; D gene unclear. The CDR3 extends over 13 amino acids. Trimming took off 5 bases at V and 2 bases at J, with 9 bases between the two ends. The germline CDR1 and CDR2 sequences are MNHEY and SVGAGI.

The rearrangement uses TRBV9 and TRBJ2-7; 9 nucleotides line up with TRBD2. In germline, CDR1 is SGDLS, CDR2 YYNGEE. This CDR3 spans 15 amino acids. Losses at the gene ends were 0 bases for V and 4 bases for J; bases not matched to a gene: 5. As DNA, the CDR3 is TGTGCCAGCAGCGTAGGTAGTAGCGGGGGTTACGAGCAGTACTTC. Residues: CASSVGSSGGYEQYF.

The CDR3 DNA reads as TGCGCCAGCAGCCAAGATAGGGGGGATCAGCCCCAGCATTTT. This gives the protein CASSQDRGDQPQHF. V is TRBV4-3 and J is TRBJ1-5, with D possibly TRBD1 on 6 matching bases. This CDR3 has 14 amino acids. V was trimmed by 0 bases and J by 5 bases, leaving 8 bases between them. The germline CDR1 and CDR2 sequences are LGHNA and YSLEER.

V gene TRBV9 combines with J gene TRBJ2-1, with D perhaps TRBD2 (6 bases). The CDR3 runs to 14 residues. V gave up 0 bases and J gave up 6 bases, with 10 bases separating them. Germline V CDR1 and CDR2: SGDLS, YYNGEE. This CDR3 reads CASSVGLGGNEQFF. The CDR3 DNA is TGTGCCAGCAGCGTAGGGTTGGGGGGCAATGAGCAGTTCTTC. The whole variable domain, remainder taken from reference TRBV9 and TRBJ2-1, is DSGVTQTPKHLITATGQRVTLRCSPRSGDLSVYWYQQSLDQGLQFLIQYYNGEERAKGNILERFSAQQFPDLHSELNLSSLELGDSALYFCASSVGLGGNEQFFGPGTRLTVL.

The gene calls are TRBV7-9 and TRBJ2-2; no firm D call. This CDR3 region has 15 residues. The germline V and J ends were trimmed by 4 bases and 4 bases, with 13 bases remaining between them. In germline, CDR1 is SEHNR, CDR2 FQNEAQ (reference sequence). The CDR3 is CASSSSGIGTGELFF. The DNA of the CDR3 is TGTGCCAGCAGCTCCAGTGGTATCGGCACCGGGGAGCTGTTTTTT.

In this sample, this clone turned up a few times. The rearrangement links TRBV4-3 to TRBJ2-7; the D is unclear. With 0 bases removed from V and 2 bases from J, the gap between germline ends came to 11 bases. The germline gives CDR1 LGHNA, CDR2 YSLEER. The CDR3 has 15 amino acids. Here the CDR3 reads CASSQDSSGTYEQYF. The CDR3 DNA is TGCGCCAGCAGCCAAGATAGTTCCGGAACCTACGAGCAGTACTTC.

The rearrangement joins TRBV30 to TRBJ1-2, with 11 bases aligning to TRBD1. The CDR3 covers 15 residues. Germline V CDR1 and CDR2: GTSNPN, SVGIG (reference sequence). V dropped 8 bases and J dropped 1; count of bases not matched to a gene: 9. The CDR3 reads CAVQGQGEINYGYTF. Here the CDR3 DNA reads TGTGCCGTTCAGGGACAGGGGGAGATTAACTATGGCTACACCTTC.

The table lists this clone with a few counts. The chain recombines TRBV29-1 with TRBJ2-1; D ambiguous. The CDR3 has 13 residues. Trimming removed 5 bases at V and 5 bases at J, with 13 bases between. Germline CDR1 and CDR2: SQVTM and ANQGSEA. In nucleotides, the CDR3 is TGCAGCGTTCCCTTTGTCCGAGACAATGAGCAGTTCTTC. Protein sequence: CSVPFVRDNEQFF.

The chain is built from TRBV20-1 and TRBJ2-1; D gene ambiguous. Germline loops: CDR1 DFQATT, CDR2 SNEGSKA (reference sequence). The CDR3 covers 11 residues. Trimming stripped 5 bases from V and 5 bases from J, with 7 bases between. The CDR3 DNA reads TGCAGTGCTCGCCAAAACAATGAGCAGTTCTTC. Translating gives CSARQNNEQFF.

The CDR3 DNA reads as TGCAGCGTGTTCGACTCTAAACTATCCTACGAGCAGTACTTC. It encodes CSVFDSKLSYEQYF. The chain couples TRBV29-1 to TRBJ2-7, with no clear D. Germline lookup yields CDR1 SQVTM and CDR2 ANQGSEA. This CDR3 spans 14 amino acids. V was cut by 6 bases and J by 1 base, with 16 bases left in between.

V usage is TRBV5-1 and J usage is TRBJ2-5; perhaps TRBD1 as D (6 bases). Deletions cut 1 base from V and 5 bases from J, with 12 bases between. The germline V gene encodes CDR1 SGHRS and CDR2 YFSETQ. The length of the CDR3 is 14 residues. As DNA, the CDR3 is TGCGCCAGCAGCTTGTCGCAGGGGCAGGAGACCCAGTACTTC. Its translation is CASSLSQGQETQYF.

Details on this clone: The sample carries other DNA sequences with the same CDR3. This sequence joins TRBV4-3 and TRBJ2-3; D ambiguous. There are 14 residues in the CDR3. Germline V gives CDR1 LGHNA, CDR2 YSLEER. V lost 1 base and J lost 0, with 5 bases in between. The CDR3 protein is CASSQVGSTDTQYF. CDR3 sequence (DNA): TGCGCCAGCAGCCAAGTCGGAAGCACAGATACGCAGTATTTT.

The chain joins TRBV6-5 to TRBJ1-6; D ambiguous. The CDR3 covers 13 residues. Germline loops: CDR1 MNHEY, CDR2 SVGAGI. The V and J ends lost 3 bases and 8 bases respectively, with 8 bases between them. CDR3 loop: CASSYSSDSPLHF. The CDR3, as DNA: TGTGCCAGCAGTTATTCCTCGGATTCACCCCTCCACTTT.

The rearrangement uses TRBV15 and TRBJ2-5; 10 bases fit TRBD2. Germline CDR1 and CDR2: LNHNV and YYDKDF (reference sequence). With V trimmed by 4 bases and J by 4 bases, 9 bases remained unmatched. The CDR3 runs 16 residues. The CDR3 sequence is CATSNPPVAGGETQYF. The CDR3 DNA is TGTGCCACCAGCAACCCTCCCGTAGCGGGGGGAGAGACCCAGTACTTC. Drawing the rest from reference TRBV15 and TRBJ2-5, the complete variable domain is DAMVIQNPRYQVTQFGKPVTLSCSQTLNHNVMYWYQQKSSQAPKLLFHYYDKDFNNEADTPDNFQSRRPNTSFCFLDIRSPGLGDTAMYLCATSNPPVAGGETQYFGPGTRLLVL.

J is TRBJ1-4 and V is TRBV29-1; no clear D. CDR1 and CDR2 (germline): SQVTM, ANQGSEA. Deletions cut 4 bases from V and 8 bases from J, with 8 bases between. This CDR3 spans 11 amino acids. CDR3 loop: CSVVIQEKLFF. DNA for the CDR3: TGCAGCGTTGTTATTCAGGAAAAACTGTTTTTT.

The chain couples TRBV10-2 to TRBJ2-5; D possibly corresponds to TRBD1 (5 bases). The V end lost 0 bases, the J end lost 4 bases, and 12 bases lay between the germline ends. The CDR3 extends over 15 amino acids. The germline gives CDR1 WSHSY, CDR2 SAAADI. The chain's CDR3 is CASSESYQGGETQYF. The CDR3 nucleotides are TGCGCCAGCAGTGAGTCGTACCAGGGCGGAGAGACCCAGTACTTC.

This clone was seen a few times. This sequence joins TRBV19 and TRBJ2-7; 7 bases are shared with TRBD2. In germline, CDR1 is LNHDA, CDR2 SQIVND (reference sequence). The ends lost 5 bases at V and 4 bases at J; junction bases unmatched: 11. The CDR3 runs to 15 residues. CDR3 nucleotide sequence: TGTGCCAGTAGTCCTTTTGGGGGGACTACTTACGAGCAGTACTTC. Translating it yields CASSPFGGTTYEQYF.

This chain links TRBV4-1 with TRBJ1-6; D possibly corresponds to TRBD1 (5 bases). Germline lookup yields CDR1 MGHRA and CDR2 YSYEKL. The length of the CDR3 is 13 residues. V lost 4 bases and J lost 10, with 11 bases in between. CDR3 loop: CASSPGEGSPLHF. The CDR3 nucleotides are TGCGCCAGCAGCCCGGGGGAAGGGTCACCCCTCCACTTT.

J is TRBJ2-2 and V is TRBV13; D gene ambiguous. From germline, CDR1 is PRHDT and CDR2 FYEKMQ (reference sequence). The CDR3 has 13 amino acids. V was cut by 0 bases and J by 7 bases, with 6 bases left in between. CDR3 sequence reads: CASSLGGLGELFF. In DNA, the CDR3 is TGTGCCAGCAGCTTAGGAGGGCTCGGGGAGCTGTTTTTT.

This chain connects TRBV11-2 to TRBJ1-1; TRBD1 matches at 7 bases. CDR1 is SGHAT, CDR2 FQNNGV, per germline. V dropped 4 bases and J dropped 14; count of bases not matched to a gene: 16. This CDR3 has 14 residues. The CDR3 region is CASSYAPDRPVSFF. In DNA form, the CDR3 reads TGTGCCAGCAGCTACGCACCGGACAGGCCAGTGTCATTCTTT.

The CDR3 sequence is CASSPIGGIGNSPLHF. CDR3 sequence (DNA): TGTGCCAGCAGTCCGATCGGGGGTATAGGTAATTCACCCCTCCACTTT. This chain links TRBV27 with TRBJ1-6; tentative D call: TRBD1 (5 bases). Germline V CDR1 and CDR2: MNHEY, SMNVEV (reference sequence). CDR3 length: 16 residues. Trimming left V 5 bases short and J 6 bases short, with 17 bases between.

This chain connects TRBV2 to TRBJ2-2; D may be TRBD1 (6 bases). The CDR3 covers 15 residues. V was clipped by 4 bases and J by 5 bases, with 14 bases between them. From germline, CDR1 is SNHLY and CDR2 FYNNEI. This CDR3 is CASSVDVGGTGELFF. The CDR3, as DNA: TGTGCCAGCAGTGTGGATGTAGGGGGAACCGGGGAGCTGTTTTTT.

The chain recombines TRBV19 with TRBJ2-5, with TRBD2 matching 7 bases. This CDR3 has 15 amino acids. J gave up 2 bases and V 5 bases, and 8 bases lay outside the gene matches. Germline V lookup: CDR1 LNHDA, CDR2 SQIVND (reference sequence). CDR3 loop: CASSQRGLGQETQYF. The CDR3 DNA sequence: TGTGCCAGTAGTCAGCGGGGACTCGGTCAAGAGACCCAGTACTTC.

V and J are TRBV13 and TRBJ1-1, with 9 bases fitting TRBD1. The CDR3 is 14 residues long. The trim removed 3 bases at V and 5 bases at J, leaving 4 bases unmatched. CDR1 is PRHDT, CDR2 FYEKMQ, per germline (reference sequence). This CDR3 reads CASSFGTGYTEAFF. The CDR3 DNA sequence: TGTGCCAGCAGCTTCGGGACAGGGTATACTGAAGCTTTCTTT.

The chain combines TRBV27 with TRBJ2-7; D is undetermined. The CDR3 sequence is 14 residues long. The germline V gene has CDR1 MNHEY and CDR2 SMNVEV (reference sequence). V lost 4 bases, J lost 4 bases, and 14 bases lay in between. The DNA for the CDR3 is TGTGCCAGCAGTTCTACCGGGTCTTTATACGAGCAGTACTTC. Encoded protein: CASSSTGSLYEQYF.